This is a list of T cell receptor beta chains from one sample in a study of cytomegalovirus exposure and HLA in healthy donors. Here immunoSEQ multiplex PCR was the method, and the copy in TCRdb shows in-frame clones only, minus some. The table has around 100,000 clones, 60% to 80% seen once. Sequences were obtained from PBMCs. These receptors all come from a man aged 50 to 60 in good health and CMV-seropositive. Each CDR3 is given with its conserved first and last residue. D genes are given only for firm matches. Only some rows state a clone size, as once, few, many or a class for expanded clones.

abundance,len,d_gene,v_gene,j_gene,CDR3nt,CDR3aa
.,12,.,TRBV6-1,TRBJ2-7,TGTGCCAGCAGTGATGGGGCGTTGGAGCAGTACTTC,CASSDGALEQYF
few,12,.,TRBV29-1,TRBJ2-7,TGCAGCGTTGAAGGCGGAACCTACGAGCAGTACTTC,CSVEGGTYEQYF
.,15,TRBD2,TRBV27,TRBJ2-1,TGTGCCAGCAGTATCTCCCTAGCGGGTTCCAATGAGCAGTTCTTC,CASSISLAGSNEQFF
.,12,TRBD1,TRBV18,TRBJ2-3,TGTGCCAGCTCCCCCAGGGGGGATACGCAGTATTTT,CASSPRGDTQYF
.,14,.,TRBV5-1,TRBJ2-7,TGCGCCAGCAGCTTAGGAGGCGGATCCTACGAGCAGTACTTC,CASSLGGGSYEQYF
once,12,TRBD1,TRBV19,TRBJ1-2,TGTGCCAGTCGACAGGGGAGCTATGGCTACACCTTC,CASRQGSYGYTF
.,14,.,TRBV7-9,TRBJ2-7,TGTGCCAGCAGCTCTAGCAATAGCGACTACGAGCAGTACTTC,CASSSSNSDYEQYF
.,14,TRBD1,TRBV7-2,TRBJ1-4,TGTGCCAGCAGCCCACAGGGGGCTTCGGAAAAACTGTTTTTT,CASSPQGASEKLFF
.,15,.,TRBV25-1,TRBJ1-5,TGTGCCAGCAGTGAGGGGGCCGGGAGCAATCAGCCCCAGCATTTT,CASSEGAGSNQPQHF
.,13,.,TRBV10-3,TRBJ2-7,TGTGCCATCACCGACGACAGAACCTACGAGCAGTACTTC,CAITDDRTYEQYF
.,18,TRBD1,TRBV18,TRBJ2-7,TGTGCCAGCTCACCATCTATACAGGACAGGGGGCCCCTATACGAGCAGTACTTC,CASSPSIQDRGPLYEQYF
.,18,.,TRBV28,TRBJ2-4,TGTGCCAGCAGCCTACAAAAGGGACTTCTGAGAGGCAAAAACATTCAGTACTTC,CASSLQKGLLRGKNIQYF
.,16,.,TRBV6-1,TRBJ1-3,TGTGCCAGCAGTGAAGTGAATAGCCAATCTGGAAACACCATATATTTT,CASSEVNSQSGNTIYF
.,15,.,TRBV7-2,TRBJ1-2,TGTGCCAGCAGCTCAAACAGGGTTACTAACTATGGCTACACCTTC,CASSSNRVTNYGYTF
.,13,.,TRBV18,TRBJ1-6,TGTGCCAGCTCACCAGAGGTTCCATGGCCCCTCCACTTT,CASSPEVPWPLHF
few,15,.,TRBV11-1,TRBJ2-3,TGTGCCAGCAGCTCTCACCCTAGCCACACAGATACGCAGTATTTT,CASSSHPSHTDTQYF
few,17,.,TRBV9,TRBJ2-2,TGTGCCAGCAGCCCGAGATTCAGCGTAACGAACACCGGGGAGCTGTTTTTT,CASSPRFSVTNTGELFF
few,14,.,TRBV7-2,TRBJ2-3,TGTGCCAGCAGCCCCCAGGGTAGCACAGATACGCAGTATTTT,CASSPQGSTDTQYF
.,15,.,TRBV5-1,TRBJ2-5,TGCGCCAGCAGCACGGACGGACTCCCAGGCGAGACCCAGTACTTC,CASSTDGLPGETQYF
.,14,.,TRBV18,TRBJ1-4,TGTGCCAGCTCTCCAGGGAGCCTAAATGAAAAACTGTTTTTT,CASSPGSLNEKLFF
.,16,.,TRBV7-3,TRBJ2-2,TGTGCCAGCAGCTTAAATGGGCCAGGGGACACCGGGGAGCTGTTTTTT,CASSLNGPGDTGELFF
medium-sized,15,.,TRBV28,TRBJ2-3,TGTGCCAGCAGTTCAACAGGGAGAAGCACAGATACGCAGTATTTT,CASSSTGRSTDTQYF
.,19,TRBD2,TRBV28,TRBJ2-7,TGTGCCAGCAGTTTGGGGACTAGCGGGAGGGCCAAAAGCTCCTACGAGCAGTACTTC,CASSLGTSGRAKSSYEQYF
.,17,TRBD1,TRBV28,TRBJ2-1,TGTGCCAGCAGTTCCCCCACTGGGACAGGGGGATTCGATGAGCAGTTCTTC,CASSSPTGTGGFDEQFF
.,12,.,TRBV29-1,TRBJ2-2,TGCAGCGTTGTGGGGGGCACCGGGGAGCTGTTTTTT,CSVVGGTGELFF
.,14,.,TRBV30,TRBJ1-4,TGTGCCTGGAGTTCCAGCGATCCTAATGAAAAACTGTTTTTT,CAWSSSDPNEKLFF
once,14,.,TRBV6-6,TRBJ1-1,TGTGCCAGCAGCCCGGGGGGTTCTTACACTGAAGCTTTCTTT,CASSPGGSYTEAFF
.,15,TRBD1,TRBV7-7,TRBJ2-5,TGTGCCAGCAGCTTAGGTGGGACAGTTCAAGAGACCCAGTACTTC,CASSLGGTVQETQYF
once,17,TRBD1,TRBV7-3,TRBJ1-1,TGTGCCAGCAGCTTAATGGGCACAGGGGACGTGAACACTGAAGCTTTCTTT,CASSLMGTGDVNTEAFF
.,16,TRBD1,TRBV6-1,TRBJ2-6,TGTGCCAGCAGTGAAGCGCAGGGGGCTGGGGCCAACGTCCTGACTTTC,CASSEAQGAGANVLTF
.,16,.,TRBV7-9,TRBJ2-3,TGTGCCAGCAGCTTAGGAAGAGGGCCGCACACAGATACGCAGTATTTT,CASSLGRGPHTDTQYF
.,15,TRBD2,TRBV11-2,TRBJ2-2,TGTGCCACAACACTAGCGGCTTGGGGGACCGGGGAGCTGTTTTTT,CATTLAAWGTGELFF
.,16,.,TRBV4-2,TRBJ2-7,TGTGCCAGCAGCTTGGCCGCGGCAGGGGTTCGTAACGAGCAGTACTTC,CASSLAAAGVRNEQYF
few,14,TRBD1,TRBV7-9,TRBJ1-5,TGTGCCAGCAGCGTATCAGGGGGCGGTCAGCCCCAGCATTTT,CASSVSGGGQPQHF